Listed here are 2 T cell receptor beta chains from one sample, sequenced in a study of yellow fever vaccine responses in identical twins. MiXCR, applied by TCRdb to the RT-PCR reads, yields one record per CDR3 protein. The sample holds roughly 23,000 distinct CDR3 sequences, around 77% seen once. Source: T cells from blood (PBMCs), unsorted or a sorted subset (not recorded which), taken before or after yellow fever vaccination (not recorded which). Receptors originate from a woman under 30 who received the yellow fever vaccine.

The J gene is TRBJ2-7, the V gene TRBV10-3; maybe TRBD2 (6 bases). Germline values: CDR1 ENHRY, CDR2 SYGVKD. The CDR3 totals 15 residues. V dropped 4 bases and J dropped 2 bases, with 15 bases sitting between them. CDR3 nucleotides: TGTGCCATCAGTGTGAGGACTAATTTAACCTACGAGCAGTACTTC. Translation gives CAISVRTNLTYEQYF.

The V call is TRBV9, the J call TRBJ1-2; tentative D call: TRBD1 (6 bases). Between the trimmed V and J ends, which lost 2 bases and 6 bases, there was a span of 11 bases. The V gene's germline CDR1 is SGDLS and CDR2 YYNGEE. The CDR3 is made up of 13 amino acids. This CDR3 reads CASSVGRGDGYTF. CDR3 coding DNA: TGTGCCAGCAGCGTCGGAAGGGGGGATGGCTACACCTTC.